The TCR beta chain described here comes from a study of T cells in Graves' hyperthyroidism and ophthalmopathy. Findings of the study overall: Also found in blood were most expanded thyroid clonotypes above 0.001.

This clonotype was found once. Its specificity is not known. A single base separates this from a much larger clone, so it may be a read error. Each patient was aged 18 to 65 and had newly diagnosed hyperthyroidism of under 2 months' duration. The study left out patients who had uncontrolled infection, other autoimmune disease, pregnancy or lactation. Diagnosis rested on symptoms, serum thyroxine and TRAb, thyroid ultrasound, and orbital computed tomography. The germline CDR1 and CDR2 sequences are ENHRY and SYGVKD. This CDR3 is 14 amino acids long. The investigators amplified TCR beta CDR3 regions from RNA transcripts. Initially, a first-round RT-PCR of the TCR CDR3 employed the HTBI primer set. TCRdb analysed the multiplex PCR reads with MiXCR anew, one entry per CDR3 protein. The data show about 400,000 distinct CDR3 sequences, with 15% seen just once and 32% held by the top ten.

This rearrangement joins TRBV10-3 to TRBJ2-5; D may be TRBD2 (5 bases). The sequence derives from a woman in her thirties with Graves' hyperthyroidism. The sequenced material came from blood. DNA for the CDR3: TGTGCCATCAGTGAGGAGGGCCTGGCGGAGACCCAGTGCTTC. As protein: CAISEEGLAETQCF.